The source of this TCR beta chain is a study of blood T cell repertoires in COVID-19. Study-wide background: Donors in the United States, Italy and Spain gave samples during acute or convalescent COVID-19.

Using immunoSEQ multiplex PCR, the repertoire was profiled, and TCRdb retains in-frame clones only, with some absent. The sample holds roughly 97,000 clones; more than 75% are singletons and the top ten take around 7%. The V gene's germline CDR1 is SGHDT and CDR2 YYEEEE. Between the trimmed V and J ends, which lost 7 bases and 4 bases, there was a span of 6 bases. This CDR3 comprises 10 residues. Material: peripheral blood. The rearrangement links TRBV5-6 to TRBJ2-7; D remains ambiguous. This TCR was sampled from an older man with acute or convalescent COVID-19. The CDR3 protein is CASREYEQYV. CDR3 nucleotides: TGTGCCAGCCGCGAATACGAGCAGTACGTC.